The clone carrying this T cell receptor (beta chain) has only a few counts. The junction shows a germline mismatch at one end, possibly a read error. RNA transcripts served as the template for amplifying TCR beta CDR3 regions. In the first-round RT-PCR of the TCR CDR3, the HTBI primer set was used. MiXCR, run by TCRdb on the multiplex PCR reads, gives a single entry per CDR3 protein. The sample lists roughly 200,000 distinct CDR3 sequences, around 18% occurring once. Uncontrolled infection, other autoimmune disease, pregnancy or lactation led to exclusion. Germline V gene sequence: CDR1 MDHEN, CDR2 SYDVKM. This CDR3 is built from 15 residues. The data stem from a study of T cells in Graves' hyperthyroidism and ophthalmopathy.

The rearrangement uses TRBV28 and TRBJ2-5; D gene uncertain. This receptor was taken from a man aged 35-49 years with Graves' hyperthyroidism. The source material was blood. The chain's CDR3 is CASSFRRLPKAVYHF. CDR3 in DNA: TGTGCCAGCAGTTTCCGCCGTCTCCCAAAAGCCGTCTATCACTTC.